This T cell receptor (beta chain) originates from a study of identical twins. MiXCR, run by TCRdb on the 5' RACE reads, gives a single entry per CDR3 protein. The table records 1.5 million to 2 million distinct CDR3 sequences, under 35% of them present only once. This clonotype was picked up a small number of times. Germline CDR1 is DFQATT and CDR2 is SNEGSKA (reference sequence). Trimming shortened V by 4 bases and J by 3 bases, and 15 bases separated the two germline ends. This CDR3 comprises 14 residues. Specimen: cord blood. The chain employs TRBV20-1 and TRBJ1-1; weak D call: TRBD1 (5 bases). The clonotype comes from a newborn girl in good health. The CDR3 region is CSAIGPLGDTEAFF. CDR3 nucleotides: TGCAGTGCTATAGGGCCCCTGGGGGACACTGAAGCTTTCTTT.